The 18 T cell receptor beta chains below come from one sample, sequenced in a study of blood T cell repertoires in COVID-19. Profiling relied on immunoSEQ multiplex PCR, and the TCRdb table lists in-frame clones only, not all of them. The top ten clones hold over 1.5% of a sample with 110,000 to 150,000 clones, 88% of them seen once. Source material: peripheral blood. The receptors derive from a man in his 70s with acute or convalescent COVID-19.

The V call is TRBV28, the J call TRBJ2-4; tentative D call: TRBD2 (7 bases). The germline V gene has CDR1 MDHEN and CDR2 SYDVKM. Deletions cut 5 bases from V and 1 base from J, with 18 bases between. This CDR3 contains 17 residues. CDR3 DNA sequence: TGTGCCAGCAGTCCGCCGTCTAGGGGGGGGGCCAAAAACATTCAGTACTTC. It is translated as CASSPPSRGGAKNIQYF.

This clone has only a few counts. The rearrangement joins TRBV28 to TRBJ2-6; 8 bases agree with TRBD1. V lost 5 bases and J lost 3; bases outside the gene matches: 6. Germline V gene lookup returns CDR1 MDHEN and CDR2 SYDVKM. The CDR3 totals 16 residues. In DNA form, the CDR3 reads TGTGCCAGCAGTCCCCCCAGGGGGCTTGGGGCCAACGTCCTGACTTTC. Its translation: CASSPPRGLGANVLTF.

The rearrangement links TRBV10-1 to TRBJ1-1; D remains ambiguous. Germline assignment: CDR1 WNHNN and CDR2 SYGVQD (reference sequence). Trimming took 4 bases from V and 7 from J, leaving 7 bases between them. The CDR3 length is 11 residues. Here the CDR3 DNA reads TGCGCCAGCAGTGGAGGGTTTGAAGCTTTCTTT. Protein product: CASSGGFEAFF.

This clone was recorded only once. Written as DNA, the CDR3 is TGCGCCAGCAGTCAATTGGGGTGGAGGGGTAGAGCTAATGAAAAACTGTTTTTT. Translated, it gives CASSQLGWRGRANEKLFF. The rearrangement joins TRBV23-1 to TRBJ1-4; D is possibly TRBD1 (5 bases). TRBV23-1 is known as an ORF, though its function is uncertain. CDR3 size: 18 residues. The ends were cut back, 1 base at V and 3 bases at J, with 18 bases in the middle.

The V gene is TRBV7-9, the J gene TRBJ1-3; D uncertain. Germline V lookup: CDR1 SEHNR, CDR2 FQNEAQ (reference sequence). Trimming stripped 4 bases from V and 4 bases from J, with 14 bases between. The CDR3 contains 15 residues. The CDR3 protein is CASSYSGPSGNTIYF. The CDR3 DNA is TGTGCCAGCAGCTACTCTGGGCCCTCCGGAAACACCATATATTTT. Filled out from reference TRBV7-9 and TRBJ1-3, the complete variable domain reads DTGVSQNPRHKITKRGQNVTFRCDPISEHNRLYWYRQTLGQGPEFLTYFQNEAQLEKSRLLSDRFSAERPKGSFSTLEIQRTEQGDSAMYLCASSYSGPSGNTIYFGEGSWLTVV.

The chain uses TRBV30 and TRBJ2-1, with D maybe TRBD2 (5 bases). The CDR3 covers 15 residues. Trimming removed 0 bases at V and 2 bases at J, with 11 bases between. Germline CDR1 GTSNPN, CDR2 SVGIG (reference sequence). The CDR3 here is CAWSVGGSAYNEQFF. The CDR3 bases are TGTGCCTGGAGTGTAGGCGGGTCCGCCTACAATGAGCAGTTCTTC. Using reference TRBV30 and TRBJ2-1 for the parts outside the CDR3, the full variable domain is SQTIHQWPATLVQPVGSPLSLECTVEGTSNPNLYWYRQAAGRGLQLLFYSVGIGQISSEVPQNLSASRPQDRQFILSSKKLLLSDSGFYLCAWSVGGSAYNEQFFGPGTRLTVL.

The J gene is TRBJ2-7, the V gene TRBV19; possible D gene TRBD2, 6 bases. This CDR3 contains 14 residues. Germline V gene sequence: CDR1 LNHDA, CDR2 SQIVND (reference sequence). The V and J ends lost 5 bases and 6 bases respectively, with 17 bases between them. The CDR3 reads CASSSRERTAEQYF. In DNA form, the CDR3 reads TGTGCCAGTAGTTCCCGGGAGCGCACGGCCGAGCAGTACTTC.

The DNA of the CDR3 is TGCGCCAGCAGTGAGTCCCGGGGTAGCCGGAGAGATACGCAGTATTTT. Translating it yields CASSESRGSRRDTQYF. The chain uses TRBV10-1 and TRBJ2-3, with D tentatively TRBD2 (5 bases). This CDR3 has 16 residues. The V end was cut by 0 bases, the J end by 5 bases, with 15 bases between. The germline V gene encodes CDR1 WNHNN and CDR2 SYGVQD (reference sequence).

This clone was observed a few times. This chain connects TRBV11-3 to TRBJ1-5; D gene ambiguous. This CDR3 has 11 residues. From germline, CDR1 is SGHNT and CDR2 YENEEA. Trimming left V 4 bases short and J 10 bases short, with 8 bases between. As DNA, the CDR3 is TGTGCCAGCAGCTCCTCGGTACCCCAGCATTTT. Its protein is CASSSSVPQHF.

The chain carries TRBV7-8 and TRBJ1-2, with TRBD1 as a possible D gene (6 bases). Trimming cost V 5 bases and J 2 bases, with 15 bases left between them. The CDR3 is 15 residues long. Germline CDR1 and CDR2: SGHVS and FQNEAQ. Here the CDR3 reads CASSRRGDKNYGYTF. The CDR3, as DNA: TGTGCCAGCAGCCGTCGGGGGGACAAAAACTATGGCTACACCTTC. The variable domain in full, with the rest retrieved from reference TRBV7-8 and TRBJ1-2, is GAGVSQSPRYKVAKRGQDVALRCDPISGHVSLFWYQQALGQGPEFLTYFQNEAQLDKSGLPSDRFFAERPEGSVSTLKIQRTQQEDSAVYLCASSRRGDKNYGYTFGSGTRLTVV.

This chain joins TRBV4-1 and TRBJ2-5; no firm D call. This CDR3 spans 15 amino acids. Germline V CDR1 and CDR2: MGHRA, YSYEKL. V gave up 0 bases and J gave up 4 bases, with 12 bases separating them. The CDR3 DNA is TGCGCCAGCAGCCAAGAGGTTGGAGCGAGAGAGACCCAGTACTTC. This sequence encodes CASSQEVGARETQYF.

The CDR3: CASSLGGRYSNQPQHF. CDR3 DNA sequence: TGTGCCAGCAGCTTAGGAGGGCGGTATAGCAATCAGCCCCAGCATTTT. V is TRBV7-9 and J is TRBJ1-5; D unresolved. The CDR3 has 16 amino acids. V shed 1 base and J shed 0 bases, with 10 bases lying between them. Germline V lookup: CDR1 SEHNR, CDR2 FQNEAQ (reference sequence).

The genes are TRBV3-1 (or the pseudogene TRBV3-2) and TRBJ1-2; weak D call: TRBD1 (5 bases). From germline, CDR1 is LGHDT and CDR2 YNNKEL (reference sequence). The CDR3 sequence is 13 residues long. V was shortened by 0 bases and J by 7 bases, with 9 bases between the two germline ends. CDR3: CASSQDRGVGYTF. CDR3 DNA sequence: TGTGCCAGCAGCCAAGATCGGGGGGTTGGCTACACCTTC.

This clone turned up a few times. The CDR3 nucleotides read TGTGCCAGCAGCTTAGCCGGGACAGGGGTAAACTATGGCTACACCTTC. This translates into CASSLAGTGVNYGYTF. V usage is TRBV7-8 and J usage is TRBJ1-2, with 10 nucleotides matching TRBD1. CDR3 length equals 16 residues. Germline loops: CDR1 SGHVS, CDR2 FQNEAQ. The ends lost 0 bases at V and 2 bases at J; junction bases unmatched: 3.

The sample holds a few counts of this clone. Here the CDR3 reads CASSGQGYGYTF. The DNA of the CDR3 is TGTGCCAGCAGTGGACAGGGCTATGGCTACACCTTC. The V and J genes are TRBV12-3 or TRBV12-4 and TRBJ1-2; the match to TRBD1 covers 8 bases. This CDR3 has 12 residues. V was clipped by 5 bases and J by 4 bases; unmatched bases: 0.

The chain links TRBV5-6 to TRBJ2-4, with a possible D match to TRBD2 (6 bases). CDR1 and CDR2 (germline): SGHDT, YYEEEE. V lost 1 base and J 1 base, leaving 6 bases between the germline ends. CDR3 size: 14 residues. The CDR3 coding sequence is TGTGCCAGCAGCTTGCGGGGGGCCAAAAACATTCAGTACTTC. As protein: CASSLRGAKNIQYF.

This rearrangement joins TRBV9 to TRBJ1-1; 9 bases map to TRBD1. V lost 0 bases to trimming and J lost 0 bases; unmatched junction nucleotides: 9. The length of the CDR3 is 18 residues. Germline V gene data show CDR1 as SGDLS and CDR2 as YYNGEE. CDR3 coding DNA: TGTGCCAGCAGCGTAGCGGGACAGGGTATTCTTTTGAACACTGAAGCTTTCTTT. This codes for CASSVAGQGILLNTEAFF.

The chain uses TRBV6-4 and TRBJ2-7, with no clear D. The V end lost 7 bases, the J end lost 1 base, and 11 bases lay between the germline ends. Germline-derived CDR1 and CDR2 are MRHNA and SNTAGT. This CDR3 comprises 13 residues. CDR3 nucleotides: TGTGCCAGCACCAGACTGTTATCCTACGAGCAGTACTTC. Its translation: CASTRLLSYEQYF.